These 24 T cell receptor beta chains originate from one sample sequenced in a study of metastatic and nonmetastatic thyroid tumors. TCRdb ran MiXCR on the PCR reads. The sample consists of under 8,500 clones, approximately 20% of them appearing once. The entire patient cohort was treatment-naive prior to thyroid surgery. The sample comprised adjacent normal tissue. Every receptor here comes from a male donor with papillary thyroid cancer or a benign thyroid nodule (not recorded which). Some clones in this sample may be carry-over from other donors' samples.

The V and J genes are TRBV14 and TRBJ2-7; D might be TRBD1 or TRBD2, each matching 5 bases. There are 15 residues in the CDR3. Germline-derived CDR1 and CDR2 are SGHDN and FVKESK. The germline V and J ends were trimmed by 2 bases and 8 bases, with 19 bases remaining between them. CDR3 residues: CASSQSGQPATKQYF. CDR3 DNA sequence: TGTGCCAGCAGCCAATCGGGGCAGCCGGCTACGAAGCAGTACTTC.

As concerns this clone: A read error may account for a junction end that differs from germline. This CDR3 reads CVSRLESTTHSPLHF. Here the CDR3 DNA reads TGTGTCAGCAGATTAGAGTCTACGACCCATTCACCCCTCCACTTT. V gene TRBV7-2 combines with J gene TRBJ1-6, with unresolved D. Germline CDR1 reads SGHTA; CDR2 reads FQGNSA. The CDR3 contains 15 residues.

CDR3 amino acids: CASSLQGVAGYTF. The DNA for the CDR3 is TGTGCCAGCAGCCTTCAGGGGGTGGCTGGCTACACCTTC. V usage is TRBV7-2 and J usage is TRBJ1-2; 7 bases agree with TRBD1. The germline V gene encodes CDR1 SGHTA and CDR2 FQGNSA. This CDR3 comprises 13 residues. V gave up 5 bases and J gave up 7 bases; unmatched junction bases: 7. Drawing the rest from reference TRBV7-2 and TRBJ1-2, the complete variable domain is GAGVSQSPSNKVTEKGKDVELRCDPISGHTALYWYRQSLGQGLEFLIYFQGNSAPDKSGLPSDRFSAERTGGSVSTLTIQRTQQEDSAVYLCASSLQGVAGYTFGSGTRLTVV.

In this sample, this clone turned up many times. Here the CDR3 DNA reads TGTGCCAGCACCAAATCAGGGGGGCAGGGTGAAGCTTTCTTT. Its translation is CASTKSGGQGEAFF. The chain links TRBV12-3 or TRBV12-4 to TRBJ1-1; 7 nucleotides line up with TRBD1. V gave up 7 bases and J gave up 7 bases; unmatched junction bases: 12. CDR3 length equals 14 residues.

The chain has TRBV25-1 and TRBJ2-7; D unclear. CDR3 length: 13 amino acids. The V end lost 2 bases, the J end lost 3 bases, and 8 bases lay between the germline ends. The germline V gene has CDR1 MGHDK and CDR2 SYGVNS. Written as DNA, the CDR3 is TGTGCCAGCAGTGAACCGCTACGCTACGAGCAGTACTTC. Encoded protein: CASSEPLRYEQYF.

This clone was counted only a few times. A junction end diverges from the germline sequence, so it may reflect a read error. The rearrangement links TRBV12-3 or TRBV12-4 to TRBJ2-3; TRBD2 agrees at 12 bases. The CDR3 consists of 15 residues. The DNA for the CDR3 is TGTGCCAGCATTTTCCGACTAGCGGGAGCAGATACTCAGTATTTT. This gives the protein CASIFRLAGADTQYF.

This clone occurred many times. The chain employs TRBV5-5 and TRBJ2-7, with D uncertain. The CDR3 covers 14 residues. The ends were cut back, 0 bases at V and 3 bases at J, with 10 bases in the middle. Per the germline V gene, CDR1 is SGHKS and CDR2 is YYEKEE (reference sequence). This CDR3 is CASSLVRSDYEQYF. In DNA form, the CDR3 reads TGTGCCAGCAGCTTGGTAAGAAGCGACTACGAGCAGTACTTC.

This chain uses TRBV7-2 with TRBJ1-3, with 8 bases aligning to TRBD1. The CDR3 extends over 15 amino acids. The V and J ends lost 5 bases and 2 bases, in that order; junction bases with no gene match: 5. Germline CDR1 is SGHTA and CDR2 is FQGNSA. CDR3 amino acids: CASSPQQGAGNTIYF. Written as DNA, the CDR3 is TGTGCCAGCAGCCCCCAACAGGGGGCTGGAAACACCATATATTTT.

By its share, this clone is medium-sized. The chain carries TRBV20-1 and TRBJ1-1; perhaps TRBD1 as D (6 bases). Deletions cut 1 base from V and 1 base from J, with 13 bases between. The V gene's germline CDR1 is DFQATT and CDR2 SNEGSKA (reference sequence). The CDR3 runs to 15 residues. CDR3 DNA: TGCAGTGCTAGAGGCCGAGGGGGGGCGAACACTGAAGCTTTCTTT. This translates into CSARGRGGANTEAFF.

As to this clone: Germline and junction disagree at one end, which may indicate a read error. This sequence joins TRBV6-1 and TRBJ2-3; the D is unclear. The germline V gene has CDR1 MNHNS and CDR2 SASEGT. The CDR3 is 13 amino acids. The CDR3 here is CASSRLGRYTQYF. The CDR3 DNA sequence: TGTGCCAGCAGTAGACTGGGTCGATATACTCAGTATTTT.

This clone was observed a few times. The rearrangement uses TRBV7-9 and TRBJ2-5; D possibly corresponds to TRBD1 (5 bases). The CDR3 sequence is 16 residues long. The ends were cut back, 4 bases at V and 0 bases at J, with 15 bases in the middle. Germline-derived CDR1 and CDR2 are SEHNR and FQNEAQ (reference sequence). DNA of the CDR3: TGTGCCAGCAGCTCCCCCAACCTGGACAACCAAGAGACCCAGTACTTC. The encoded protein is CASSSPNLDNQETQYF.

This clone was seen repeatedly, ten times or more. This chain joins TRBV24-1 and TRBJ2-2; no definite D call. Germline V gives CDR1 KGHDR, CDR2 SFDVKD. Between the trimmed V and J ends, which lost 5 bases and 6 bases, there was a span of 6 bases. The CDR3 runs to 12 residues. The CDR3 loop is CATSVPAGELFF. The CDR3 coding sequence is TGTGCCACCAGTGTACCAGCCGGGGAGCTGTTTTTT.

This clone was recorded at least ten times. The V and J genes are TRBV7-3 and TRBJ2-1; 9 bases are a match to TRBD2. V shed 5 bases and J 5 bases; nucleotides not matched to a gene: 7. The CDR3 length is 15 residues. CDR1 SGHTA and CDR2 FQGTGA come from the germline V gene. The CDR3 DNA reads TGTGCCAGCAGCCCCCAGACTAGCGGCAACAATGAGCAGTTCTTC. Amino acids: CASSPQTSGNNEQFF.

This clone is labeled medium-sized (0.01 to 0.1%). The V gene is TRBV6-2 or TRBV6-3, the J gene TRBJ2-1, with D unresolved. The CDR3 totals 15 residues. The germline gives CDR1 MNHEY, CDR2 SVGEGT. V gave up 6 bases and J gave up 3 bases, with 15 bases separating them. This CDR3 reads CASRFLPSGYNEQFF. The CDR3 DNA is TGTGCCAGCAGATTCTTACCTTCTGGCTACAATGAGCAGTTCTTC.

In its sample, this clone was seen many times. The chain carries TRBV4-3 and TRBJ2-6; TRBD2 is a possible D gene (6 bases). V was shortened by 1 base and J by 0 bases, with 16 bases between the two germline ends. The CDR3 sequence is 19 residues long. Germline CDR1 is LGHNA and CDR2 is YSLEER. The CDR3 nucleotides are TGCGCCAGCAGCCAAGTAGGCGCTAGCGCGAACTCTGGGGCCAACGTCCTGACTTTC. Encoded protein: CASSQVGASANSGANVLTF.

This clone was detected only a few times. The V and J genes are TRBV12-3 or TRBV12-4 and TRBJ1-2; D may be TRBD1 (5 bases). The CDR3 spans 14 residues. Trimming took 5 bases from V and 7 from J, leaving 17 bases between them. CDR3 amino acids: CASSTGQGTAGYTF. CDR3 nucleotides: TGTGCCAGCAGTACGGGGCAGGGAACGGCTGGCTACACCTTC.

The chain couples TRBV6-1 to TRBJ2-2; TRBD2 aligns across 7 bases. The CDR3 has 14 amino acids. Germline V gene lookup returns CDR1 MNHNS and CDR2 SASEGT. The V and J ends lost 10 bases and 2 bases, in that order; junction bases with no gene match: 7. For the CDR3, the DNA is TGTGCCATCCGCCTGACTAGCAACACCGGGGAGCTGTTTTTT. It encodes CAIRLTSNTGELFF.

This clone was observed a handful of times. The chain's CDR3 is CASSTRVDNEKLFF. As DNA, the CDR3 is TGTGCCAGCAGTACCAGGGTGGATAATGAAAAACTGTTTTTT. The chain recombines TRBV27 with TRBJ1-4, with D perhaps matching TRBD1 (5 bases). CDR1 and CDR2 from the germline V gene are MNHEY and SMNVEV (reference sequence). The CDR3 runs to 14 residues. With 5 bases removed from V and 4 bases from J, the gap between germline ends came to 11 bases.

This clone was detected a few times. This rearrangement joins TRBV19 to TRBJ2-5, with D perhaps TRBD1 (6 bases). Per the germline V gene, CDR1 is LNHDA and CDR2 is SQIVND (reference sequence). V dropped 3 bases and J dropped 1 base, with 12 bases sitting between them. This CDR3 comprises 15 residues. CDR3 loop: CASSIGDRTQETQYF. CDR3 coding DNA: TGTGCCAGTAGTATTGGTGACAGGACCCAAGAGACCCAGTACTTC. Based on the CDR3 plus reference TRBV19 and TRBJ2-5, the full variable domain is DGGITQSPKYLFRKEGQNVTLSCEQNLNHDAMYWYRQDPGQGLRLIYYSQIVNDFQKGDIAEGYSVSREKKESFPLTVTSAQKNPTAFYLCASSIGDRTQETQYFGPGTRLLVL.

There are a few counts of this clone. The chain is built from TRBV2 and TRBJ2-7; D call uncertain. The ends were cut back, 4 bases at V and 1 base at J, with 5 bases in the middle. The length of the CDR3 is 12 residues. Per the germline V gene, CDR1 is SNHLY and CDR2 is FYNNEI. The chain's CDR3 is CASSGKSYEQYF. CDR3 nucleotide sequence: TGTGCCAGCAGTGGAAAATCCTACGAGCAGTACTTC.

This clone has only a few counts. The chain links TRBV2 to TRBJ2-1, with 11 bases that match TRBD2. Trimming removed 6 bases from V and 6 bases from J; junction bases left unmatched: 7. Germline CDR1 is SNHLY and CDR2 is FYNNEI. The CDR3 runs 15 residues. The CDR3 loop is CASREGTSGSNEQFF. CDR3 DNA sequence: TGTGCCAGCAGGGAGGGAACTAGCGGGAGCAATGAGCAGTTCTTC.

This clone is medium-sized in the sample. The rearrangement joins TRBV24-1 to TRBJ2-1; D is unresolved. Between the trimmed V and J ends, which lost 3 bases and 8 bases, there was a span of 13 bases. From germline, CDR1 is KGHDR and CDR2 SFDVKD. The CDR3 spans 14 residues. CDR3 sequence: CATSDPPYGDEQFF. Written as DNA, the CDR3 is TGTGCCACCAGTGATCCTCCTTATGGGGATGAGCAGTTCTTC.

V and J are TRBV12-3 or TRBV12-4 and TRBJ1-2; unclear D gene. The CDR3 consists of 13 residues. The germline V and J ends were trimmed by 3 bases and 8 bases, with 13 bases remaining between them. CDR3 bases: TGTGCCAGCAGTTTTAGCCCGGCCAGGGGCTACACCTTC. It yields the protein CASSFSPARGYTF.

The chain uses TRBV28 and TRBJ2-1; D unclear. CDR1 MDHEN and CDR2 SYDVKM come from the germline V gene. CDR3 length: 11 amino acids. Deletions cut 8 bases from V and 5 bases from J, with 7 bases between. The CDR3 spells CASFRDNEQFF. The CDR3 region has the DNA TGTGCCAGCTTCAGAGACAATGAGCAGTTCTTC.